The 8 T cell receptor beta chains listed next were all sequenced from one sample in a study of blood T cell repertoires in COVID-19. Libraries were prepared by immunoSEQ multiplex PCR; TCRdb keeps only in-frame clonotypes and omits some of them. The sample gives 190,000 or so clones, 87% of which show up once; just under 0.9% is in the top ten. Sequencing used peripheral blood. The receptors were sampled from a woman aged 18-35 years who had recovered from COVID-19.

This chain uses TRBV14 with TRBJ2-2; D might be TRBD2 (5 bases). Germline values: CDR1 SGHDN, CDR2 FVKESK. Between the trimmed V and J ends, which lost 4 bases and 4 bases, there was a span of 10 bases. The CDR3 covers 14 residues. The CDR3 is CASSLRTSTGELFF. The DNA for the CDR3 is TGTGCCAGCAGCCTAAGGACTTCCACCGGGGAGCTGTTTTTT.

The chain is built from TRBV4-3 and TRBJ2-1; possibly TRBD2 for D (6 bases). Germline loops: CDR1 LGHNA, CDR2 YSLEER. There are 16 residues in the CDR3. Trimming took 1 base from V and 3 from J, leaving 13 bases between them. The CDR3 DNA reads as TGCGCCAGCAGCCAAGTCGCGGGGCGATTCTACAATGAGCAGTTCTTC. It translates to CASSQVAGRFYNEQFF.

The chain employs TRBV13 and TRBJ2-7; 8 nucleotides agree with TRBD2. The CDR3 runs to 15 residues. The germline CDR1 and CDR2 sequences are PRHDT and FYEKMQ (reference sequence). The V and J ends lost 3 bases and 0 bases, in that order; junction bases with no gene match: 4. CDR3 amino acids: CASSFPRGGSYEQYF. In DNA form, the CDR3 reads TGTGCCAGCAGCTTTCCTCGGGGGGGCTCCTACGAGCAGTACTTC. The full variable domain, rest sourced from reference TRBV13 and TRBJ2-7, is AAGVIQSPRHLIKEKRETATLKCYPIPRHDTVYWYQQGPGQDPQFLISFYEKMQSDKGSIPDRFSAQQFSDYHSELNMSSLELGDSALYFCASSFPRGGSYEQYFGPGTRLTVT.

The chain is built from TRBV7-2 and TRBJ2-1, with a weak D call TRBD2 (7 bases). The CDR3 length is 15 residues. The germline gives CDR1 SGHTA, CDR2 FQGNSA. Trimming took 0 bases from V and 2 from J, leaving 8 bases between them. The chain's CDR3 is CASSLAGGAYNEQFF. As DNA, the CDR3 is TGTGCCAGCAGCTTAGCAGGGGGGGCCTACAATGAGCAGTTCTTC.

Of note for this clone: The limits of the CDR3 on the DNA are not certain, so only TCRdb's listed CDR3 is given. This chain uses TRBV2 with TRBJ1-4; the D call of TRBD1 is as the table states it, not checked on the DNA. The CDR3 length is 15 residues, termini included. Germline CDR1 reads SNHLY; CDR2 reads FYNNEI. The CDR3 sequence is CASSTSTATNEKLFF.

The rearrangement links TRBV6-1 to TRBJ1-5, with 8 bases lining up with TRBD1. This CDR3 is 17 amino acids long. The V gene end was trimmed by 4 bases and the J gene end by 2 bases; junction bases not matched to a gene: 10. From germline, CDR1 is MNHNS and CDR2 SASEGT. The CDR3 here is CASSALPTGQGNQPQHF. The CDR3 DNA reads as TGTGCCAGCAGTGCTCTTCCTACGGGACAGGGCAATCAGCCCCAGCATTTT.

Only a few counts were recorded for this clone. The V gene is TRBV6-2 or TRBV6-3, the J gene TRBJ1-1, with a tentative D call TRBD1 (6 bases). The germline gives CDR1 MNHEY, CDR2 SVGEGT. The CDR3 is made up of 15 amino acids. V dropped 6 bases and J dropped 1 base, with 15 bases sitting between them. The CDR3 protein is CASSLQGIENTEAFF. DNA of the CDR3: TGTGCCAGCAGCCTACAGGGAATTGAGAACACTGAAGCTTTCTTT.

This chain links TRBV6-2 or TRBV6-3 with TRBJ2-7; D not certain. This CDR3 has 12 residues. Germline CDR1 MNHEY, CDR2 SVGEGT. Trimming cost V 6 bases and J 4 bases, with 10 bases left between them. CDR3 region: CASSLHGYEQYF. The CDR3 nucleotides are TGTGCCAGCAGCCTGCACGGGTACGAGCAGTACTTC.